Each of the 10 T cell receptor beta chains below was sequenced from the same sample in a study of shared clonotypes between healthy human individuals. Only in-frame clones appear in the TCRdb table, and some are missing; sequencing was by immunoSEQ multiplex PCR. This table has approximately 2.5 million clones, 90% to 95% appearing once. The sequencing input was naive CD4+ T cells from PBMCs. The subset denotes: CD45RA+ positively selected. Receptors were obtained from a man aged 18 to 30 in good health. Some clones in this sample may be carry-over from other donors' samples.

The V call is TRBV7-2, the J call TRBJ1-2, with 7 bases identical to TRBD1. The ends lost 5 bases at V and 1 base at J; junction bases unmatched: 13. There are 17 residues in the CDR3. Looked up from germline, CDR1 is SGHTA and CDR2 is FQGNSA. The CDR3 DNA is TGTGCCAGCAGCCAACCGGGACAGCGAGGATTTAACTATGGCTACACCTTC. It specifies CASSQPGQRGFNYGYTF. Supplemented by reference TRBV7-2 and TRBJ1-2, the full variable domain reads GAGVSQSPSNKVTEKGKDVELRCDPISGHTALYWYRQSLGQGLEFLIYFQGNSAPDKSGLPSDRFSAERTGGSVSTLTIQRTQQEDSAVYLCASSQPGQRGFNYGYTFGSGTRLTVV.

The chain joins TRBV7-2 to TRBJ1-2; D is possibly TRBD1 (5 bases). The V and J ends lost 5 bases and 8 bases respectively, with 18 bases between them. The germline CDR1 and CDR2 sequences are SGHTA and FQGNSA. The CDR3 has 14 amino acids. The CDR3 DNA sequence: TGTGCCAGCAGCACAGACACAGGTTCTGTGGGCTACACCTTC. Amino acids: CASSTDTGSVGYTF.

The V call is TRBV4-1, the J call TRBJ2-2; 8 positions agree with TRBD1. The germline gives CDR1 MGHRA, CDR2 YSYEKL. The CDR3 sequence is 14 residues long. The ends lost 4 bases at V and 7 bases at J; junction bases unmatched: 5. The chain's CDR3 is CASSRQGRIGELFF. CDR3 nucleotide sequence: TGCGCCAGCAGCCGACAGGGGAGGATCGGGGAGCTGTTTTTT.

The chain is built from TRBV5-1 and TRBJ2-3; D perhaps matches TRBD1 (6 bases). The CDR3 sequence is 14 residues long. From germline, CDR1 is SGHRS and CDR2 YFSETQ. V lost 3 bases, J lost 5 bases, and 13 bases lay in between. The CDR3 nucleotides are TGCGCCAGCAGCTCGACAGGCCCAGGAGATACGCAGTATTTT. Encoded protein: CASSSTGPGDTQYF.

V gene TRBV21-1 combines with J gene TRBJ1-2; the DNA was not used to check the table's D call, TRBD1. TRBV21-1 is noted as a pseudogene. The CDR3 length is 19 residues. CDR3 sequence: CASSPFRQVQRPSLDGYTF. DNA for the CDR3: TGTGCCAGCAGCCCTTTCCGACAGGTTCAGAGACCGTCGTTAGATGGCTACACCTTC.

The V call is TRBV7-7, the J call TRBJ2-1; D not certain. This CDR3 has 13 residues. The germline V and J ends were trimmed by 9 bases and 8 bases, with 17 bases remaining between them. CDR1 is SSHAT, CDR2 FNYEAQ, per germline (reference sequence). The CDR3 DNA follows: TGTGCCAGTGGCACTCCGGCGAGCGATGAGCAGTTCTTC. It specifies CASGTPASDEQFF.

The V call is TRBV5-1, the J call TRBJ2-6; D gene unclear. CDR3 length equals 16 residues. Germline V lookup: CDR1 SGHRS, CDR2 YFSETQ. The V end lost 0 bases, the J end lost 2 bases, and 9 bases lay between the germline ends. The CDR3 spells CASSLESEAGANVLTF. The CDR3 nucleotides read TGCGCCAGCAGCTTGGAGTCCGAAGCTGGGGCCAACGTCCTGACTTTC. The full variable domain, rest sourced from reference TRBV5-1 and TRBJ2-6, is KAGVTQTPRYLIKTRGQQVTLSCSPISGHRSVSWYQQTPGQGLQFLFEYFSETQRNKGNFPGRFSGRQFSNSRSEMNVSTLELGDSALYLCASSLESEAGANVLTFGAGSRLTVL.

The rearrangement joins TRBV6-1 to TRBJ2-1; 9 bases fit TRBD2. This CDR3 contains 16 residues. Trimming took 4 bases from V and 0 from J; bases not matched to a gene: 4. Germline CDR1 and CDR2: MNHNS and SASEGT. The CDR3 DNA is TGTGCCAGCAGTGGAAGCGGGGGGAGCTCCTACAATGAGCAGTTCTTC. It is translated as CASSGSGGSSYNEQFF.

The chain uses TRBV5-4 and TRBJ1-1; D is unclear. Germline CDR1 reads SGHNT; CDR2 reads YYREEE (reference sequence). V gave up 0 bases and J gave up 1 base, with 4 bases separating them. This CDR3 is built from 13 residues. The CDR3 here is CASSLDTNTEAFF. DNA of the CDR3: TGTGCCAGCAGCTTGGACACGAACACTGAAGCTTTCTTT.

In the case of this clone: In the same sample, other DNA sequences code for this CDR3. The chain couples TRBV5-1 to TRBJ1-5; a weak D match, TRBD1 (5 bases). Germline CDR1 is SGHRS and CDR2 is YFSETQ. The CDR3 spans 13 residues. Trimming shortened V by 2 bases and J by 7 bases, and 10 bases separated the two germline ends. Here the CDR3 DNA reads TGCGCCAGCAGCTTTGGTGGGGGGCAGCCCCAGCATTTT. Translating it yields CASSFGGGQPQHF. Supplemented by reference TRBV5-1 and TRBJ1-5, the full variable domain reads KAGVTQTPRYLIKTRGQQVTLSCSPISGHRSVSWYQQTPGQGLQFLFEYFSETQRNKGNFPGRFSGRQFSNSRSEMNVSTLELGDSALYLCASSFGGGQPQHFGDGTRLSIL.